This entry features one T cell receptor (beta chain) sequence. The sample belongs to a study of blood T cell repertoires in COVID-19. At the level of the study: Samples of COVID-19 (acute and convalescent) were obtained from the United States, Italy and Spain. Sources were T cells, B-cell-depleted T cells, or PBMCs; the material itself was cDNA or gDNA.

The CDR3 totals 11 residues. V was pared by 7 bases and J by 2 bases, with 4 bases between. CDR1 and CDR2 (germline): MNHEY, SVGAGI. Per the authors' pipeline: Nucleated cell number was recorded as an estimate derived from reference gene primer amplification. Assay: immunoSEQ multiplex PCR; the TCRdb copy retains only in-frame clones and omits some. V, J and clone size are taken as reported in that table, and D and trimming were inferred from the DNA itself. In the table there are 150,000 to 200,000 clones, about nine tenths of which are singletons. V usage is TRBV6-5 and J usage is TRBJ2-3; D is undetermined. Sequencing used peripheral blood. This TCR was sampled from a man between 65 and 85 years old with acute or convalescent COVID-19. This CDR3 reads CASTNTDTQYF. CDR3 sequence (DNA): TGTGCCAGCACAAACACAGATACGCAGTATTTT.